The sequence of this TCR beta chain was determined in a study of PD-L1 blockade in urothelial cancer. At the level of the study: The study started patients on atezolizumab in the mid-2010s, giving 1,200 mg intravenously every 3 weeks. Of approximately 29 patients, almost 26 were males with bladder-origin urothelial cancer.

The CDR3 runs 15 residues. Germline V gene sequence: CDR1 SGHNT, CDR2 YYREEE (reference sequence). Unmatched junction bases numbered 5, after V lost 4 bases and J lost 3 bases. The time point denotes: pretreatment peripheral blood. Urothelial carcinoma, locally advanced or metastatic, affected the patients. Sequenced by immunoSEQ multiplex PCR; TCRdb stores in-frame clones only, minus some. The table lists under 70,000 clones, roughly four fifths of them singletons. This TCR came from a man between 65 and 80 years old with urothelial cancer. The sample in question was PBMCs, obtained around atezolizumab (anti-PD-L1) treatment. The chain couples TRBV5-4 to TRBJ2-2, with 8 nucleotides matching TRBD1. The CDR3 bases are TGTGCCAGCAGCAAGACAGGGGAGGACACCGGGGAGCTGTTTTTT. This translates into CASSKTGEDTGELFF.